Shown below are 8 T cell receptor beta chains from a single sample sequenced in a study of identical twins. TCRdb independently ran MiXCR on the 5' RACE reads; one entry per CDR3 protein. The top ten hold more than 0.4% of the sample, which has about 530,000 distinct CDR3 sequences, about 22% seen once. The same data also went into a second study, on yellow fever vaccine responses in identical twins.

Sequencing was done on a sample of CD4+ T cells sorted from blood. All receptors come from a woman aged 18-30 years in good health.

This clonotype was seen once. V is TRBV11-2 and J is TRBJ2-3; the D call may be TRBD1 or TRBD2 (7 bases each). The CDR3 is 16 residues long. The germline gives CDR1 SGHAT, CDR2 FQNNGV. V lost 5 bases, J lost 2 bases, and 17 bases lay in between. The CDR3 coding sequence is TGTGCCAGCAGCCCCAGCGGGACAGCGTTCACAGATACGCAGTATTTT. As protein: CASSPSGTAFTDTQYF.

The chain couples TRBV5-1 to TRBJ2-5; D is perhaps TRBD1 or TRBD2 (5 bases each). The V and J ends lost 0 bases and 0 bases respectively, with 15 bases between them. Germline V gene data show CDR1 as SGHRS and CDR2 as YFSETQ. The CDR3 is 17 amino acids. This chain's CDR3 is CASSLEVGVLYQETQYF. CDR3 bases: TGCGCCAGCAGCTTGGAGGTGGGGGTCCTGTACCAAGAGACCCAGTACTTC.

The gene calls are TRBV5-1 and TRBJ2-2; D may be TRBD1 (8 bases). Trimming pared 3 bases from V and 5 bases from J, leaving 14 bases between. This CDR3 is 15 amino acids long. Germline assignment: CDR1 SGHRS and CDR2 YFSETQ. CDR3 residues: CASSYGQGGTGELFF. CDR3 nucleotides: TGCGCCAGCAGCTACGGACAGGGAGGGACCGGGGAGCTGTTTTTT.

This clonotype was observed a few times. V is TRBV5-1 and J is TRBJ1-4; D possibly corresponds to TRBD1 (5 bases). V lost 0 bases and J lost 6, with 15 bases in between. The CDR3 loop spans 16 amino acids. CDR1 is SGHRS, CDR2 YFSETQ, per germline. As DNA, the CDR3 is TGCGCCAGCAGCTTGGCCTCGGGGCGGCAGGATGAAAAACTGTTTTTT. Its protein is CASSLASGRQDEKLFF.

This clonotype was picked up many times. The J gene is TRBJ1-1, the V gene TRBV12-3 or TRBV12-4; D is unresolved. Between the trimmed V and J ends, which lost 2 bases and 1 base, there was a span of 5 bases. The CDR3 covers 13 residues. CDR3 DNA: TGTGCCAGCAGTTTAATGGGGAACACTGAAGCTTTCTTT. Protein sequence: CASSLMGNTEAFF.

The chain recombines TRBV5-1 with TRBJ2-7; 12 bases are a match to TRBD2. Germline CDR1 is SGHRS and CDR2 is YFSETQ. J lost 4 bases, V lost 0 bases, and 5 bases had no gene match. The CDR3 runs to 16 residues. The CDR3 bases are TGCGCCAGCAGCTTGGGACTAGCGGGAGCAGGATACGAGCAGTACTTC. Amino acids: CASSLGLAGAGYEQYF.

V and J are TRBV5-1 and TRBJ2-2; D not resolved. V was cut by 6 bases and J by 5 bases, with 17 bases left in between. Per germline, CDR1 SGHRS and CDR2 YFSETQ. The CDR3 consists of 15 residues. The CDR3 DNA reads TGCGCCAGCACCCCTAGGTGGAGCGTGACCGGGGAGCTGTTTTTT. Its protein product is CASTPRWSVTGELFF.

The gene calls are TRBV27 and TRBJ2-2; 8 bases are shared with TRBD1. The V gene's germline CDR1 is MNHEY and CDR2 SMNVEV (reference sequence). V shed 7 bases and J 4 bases; nucleotides not matched to a gene: 5. This CDR3 has 14 amino acids. The CDR3 sequence: CASTRTGSTGELFF. Written as DNA, the CDR3 is TGTGCCAGCACCCGGACAGGGTCCACCGGGGAGCTGTTTTTT.